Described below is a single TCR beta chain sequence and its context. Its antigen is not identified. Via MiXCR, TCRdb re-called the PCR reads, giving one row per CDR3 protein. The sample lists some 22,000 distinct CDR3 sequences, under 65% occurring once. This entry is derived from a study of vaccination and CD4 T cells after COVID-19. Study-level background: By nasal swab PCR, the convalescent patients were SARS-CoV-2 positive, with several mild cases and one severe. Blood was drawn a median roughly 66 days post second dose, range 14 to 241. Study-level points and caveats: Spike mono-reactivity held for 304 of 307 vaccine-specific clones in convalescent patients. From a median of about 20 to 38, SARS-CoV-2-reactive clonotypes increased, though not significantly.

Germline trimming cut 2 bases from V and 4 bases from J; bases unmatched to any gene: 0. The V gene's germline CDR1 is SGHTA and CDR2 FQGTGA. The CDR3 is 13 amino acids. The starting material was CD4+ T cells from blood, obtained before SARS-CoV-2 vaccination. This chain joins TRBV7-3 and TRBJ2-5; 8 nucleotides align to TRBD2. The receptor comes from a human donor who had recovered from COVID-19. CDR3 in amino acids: CASSLLAGETQYF. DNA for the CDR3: TGTGCCAGCAGCTTACTAGCGGGAGAGACCCAGTACTTC.